This T cell receptor (beta chain) was profiled in a study of cytomegalovirus exposure and HLA in healthy donors. PCR employed 60 Vbeta and 13 Jbeta primers. Sequencing was performed with immunoSEQ multiplex PCR; in TCRdb, only in-frame clones are kept and a portion is missing. Of about 160,000 clones listed, 60% to 85% are singletons. Germline loops: CDR1 GTSNPN, CDR2 SVGIG (reference sequence). This CDR3 comprises 16 residues. With 5 bases clipped from V and 1 base from J, the junction kept 8 bases outside the gene matches. The sequence was collected from a woman in her thirties or forties in good health and CMV-seropositive. Sequenced: PBMCs. The rearrangement uses TRBV30 and TRBJ1-4, with 9 bases matching TRBD1. Here the CDR3 reads CAWPGTGTRTNEKLFF. The CDR3 DNA follows: TGTGCCTGGCCCGGGACAGGGACTAGAACTAATGAAAAACTGTTTTTT.